The rows below give T cell receptor beta chains drawn from one sample of a study of beta chain features in type 1 diabetes. Sequenced by immunoSEQ multiplex PCR; TCRdb stores in-frame clones only, minus some. Of under 800,000 clones listed, roughly a sixth were seen once; the top ten hold approximately 0.099%. The sequenced sample consisted of naive CD4+ T cells from blood. The origin of the receptors is a man between 18 and 35 years old in good health. Each CDR3 is given with its conserved first and last residue. A D gene is named only where the DNA matches it firmly. Not every row has a clone size; where given, it reads once, few, many or a size class.

d_call j_call v_call clone_size cdr3_aa cdr3_nt
TRBD1 TRBJ1-2 TRBV7-9 . CASSAGTGGYYGYTF TGTGCCAGCAGCGCCGGGACAGGGGGCTACTATGGCTACACCTTC
TRBD1 TRBJ1-1 TRBV5-1 . CASRGAYRGKTEAFF TGCGCCAGCAGGGGAGCGTACAGGGGTAAGACTGAAGCTTTCTTT
. TRBJ1-5 TRBV7-8 few CASSLAGKNQPQHF TGTGCCAGCAGCCTAGCGGGGAAGAATCAGCCCCAGCATTTT
. TRBJ1-1 TRBV20-1 few CSATGTEAFF TGCAGTGCCACCGGGACTGAAGCTTTCTTT
. TRBJ1-1 TRBV6-5 few CASSPIFMNTEAFF TGTGCCAGCAGCCCAATTTTTATGAACACTGAAGCTTTCTTT
. TRBJ2-4 TRBV30 many CAWSPRNIQYF TGTGCCTGGAGTCCCAGAAACATTCAGTACTTC
. TRBJ1-1 TRBV2 few CASHEGTEAFF TGTGCCAGCCACGAGGGCACTGAAGCTTTCTTT
. TRBJ2-4 TRBV4-3 . CASSQGGRLAKNIQYF TGCGCCAGCAGCCAAGGGGGACGGTTAGCCAAAAACATTCAGTACTTC
. TRBJ2-7 TRBV2 . CASSEAADGRQYF TGTGCCAGCAGTGAAGCGGCTGACGGACGGCAGTACTTC
. TRBJ2-1 TRBV12-5 . CASGLVLEQNPNEQFF TGTGCTAGTGGTTTGGTACTAGAACAGAACCCCAATGAGCAGTTCTTC
TRBD1 TRBJ1-1 TRBV11-2 . CASSLNGQGSTRRAFF TGTGCCAGCAGCTTAAATGGACAGGGAAGTACTAGGAGGGCTTTCTTT
TRBD2 TRBJ2-3 TRBV9 few CASRASGRDSDTQYF TGTGCCAGCAGGGCTAGCGGGAGGGACTCAGATACGCAGTATTTT
. TRBJ1-4 TRBV7-9 few CASSSDRLLGEKLFF TGTGCCAGCAGCTCGGACCGGCTCTTAGGGGAAAAACTGTTTTTT
TRBD1 TRBJ2-7 TRBV28 few CASAQGASYEQYF TGTGCCAGCGCACAGGGGGCCTCCTACGAGCAGTACTTC